What follows are 4 T cell receptor beta chains derived from one specimen sequenced in a study of cytomegalovirus exposure and HLA in healthy donors (dated by TCRdb to between 2016 and 2019). To prepare the library, the immunoSEQ multiplex PCR assay was applied. For the multiplex PCR, a mixture combining 60 forward primers for TCR Vbeta segments and 13 reverse primers for TCR Jbeta segments was used. TCRdb re-hosts the immuneACCESS table, in-frame sequences only. Its copies lack some clones; in the studies checked, an unresolved V gene accounts for under half of them, and the cause for the rest is not known. The sample includes about 140,000 clones, with 80% observed a single time. The ten largest clones capture roughly 2.2% of the sample. The sequencing sample was made of PBMCs. All receptors derive from a man aged 30 to 45 in good health and CMV-seronegative.

V usage is TRBV7-9 and J usage is TRBJ2-1; D not resolved. The germline V and J ends were trimmed by 11 bases and 4 bases, with 18 bases remaining between them. The CDR3 has 14 amino acids. The germline CDR1 and CDR2 sequences are SEHNR and FQNEAQ (reference sequence). The CDR3 region is CAGRVAILYNEQFF. CDR3 DNA: TGTGCCGGGCGAGTTGCAATCCTATACAATGAGCAGTTCTTC. The whole variable domain, filled in from reference TRBV7-9 and TRBJ2-1, reads DTGVSQNPRHKITKRGQNVTFRCDPISEHNRLYWYRQTLGQGPEFLTYFQNEAQLEKSRLLSDRFSAERPKGSFSTLEIQRTEQGDSAMYLCAGRVAILYNEQFFGPGTRLTVL.

The chain uses TRBV6-1 and TRBJ1-4; possible D gene TRBD1, 5 bases. Trimming removed 3 bases from V and 0 bases from J, with 11 bases in between. CDR1 is MNHNS and CDR2 is SASEGT in the germline V gene. This CDR3 region has 16 residues. CDR3 region: CASSDWTGATNEKLFF. The CDR3 DNA follows: TGTGCCAGCAGTGATTGGACGGGGGCAACTAATGAAAAACTGTTTTTT.

The chain has TRBV30 and TRBJ1-5; maybe TRBD1 (6 bases). The CDR3 is 13 amino acids. The germline V gene encodes CDR1 GTSNPN and CDR2 SVGIG (reference sequence). V gave up 1 base and J gave up 8 bases, with 12 bases separating them. The CDR3 here is CAWSDPGEEPQHF. The CDR3, as DNA: TGTGCCTGGAGTGATCCAGGGGAAGAGCCCCAGCATTTT.

In this sample, this clone turned up a few times. The chain uses TRBV7-2 and TRBJ2-7; 10 bases are a match to TRBD2. CDR3 length equals 16 residues. Germline trimming cut 5 bases from V and 5 bases from J; bases unmatched to any gene: 12. CDR1 and CDR2 (germline): SGHTA, FQGNSA. This chain's CDR3 is CASSEIAGGHSNEQYF. CDR3 bases: TGTGCCAGCAGCGAAATAGCGGGAGGCCATTCTAACGAGCAGTACTTC.